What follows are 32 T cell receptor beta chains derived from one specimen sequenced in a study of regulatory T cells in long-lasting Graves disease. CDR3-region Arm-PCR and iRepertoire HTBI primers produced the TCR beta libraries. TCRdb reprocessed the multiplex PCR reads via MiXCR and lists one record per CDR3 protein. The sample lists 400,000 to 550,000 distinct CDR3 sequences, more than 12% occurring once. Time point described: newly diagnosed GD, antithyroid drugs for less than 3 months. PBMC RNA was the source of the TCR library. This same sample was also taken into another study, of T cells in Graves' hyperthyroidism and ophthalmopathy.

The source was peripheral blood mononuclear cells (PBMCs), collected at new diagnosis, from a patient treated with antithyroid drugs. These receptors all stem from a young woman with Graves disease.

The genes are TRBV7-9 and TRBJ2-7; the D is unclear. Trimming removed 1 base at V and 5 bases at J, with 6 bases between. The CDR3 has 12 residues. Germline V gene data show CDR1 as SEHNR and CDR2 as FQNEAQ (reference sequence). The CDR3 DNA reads TGTGCCAGCAGCTTAGGATGGAACGAGCAGTACTTC. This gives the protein CASSLGWNEQYF. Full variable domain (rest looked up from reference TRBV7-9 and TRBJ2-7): DTGVSQNPRHKITKRGQNVTFRCDPISEHNRLYWYRQTLGQGPEFLTYFQNEAQLEKSRLLSDRFSAERPKGSFSTLEIQRTEQGDSAMYLCASSLGWNEQYFGPGTRLTVT.

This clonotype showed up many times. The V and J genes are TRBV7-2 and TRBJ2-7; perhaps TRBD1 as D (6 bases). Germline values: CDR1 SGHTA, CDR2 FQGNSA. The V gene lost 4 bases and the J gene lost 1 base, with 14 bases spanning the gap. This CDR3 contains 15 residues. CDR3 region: CASSWDLGGSYEQYF. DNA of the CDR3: TGTGCCAGCAGCTGGGACCTAGGGGGATCCTACGAGCAGTACTTC. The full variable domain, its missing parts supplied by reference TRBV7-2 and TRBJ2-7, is GAGVSQSPSNKVTEKGKDVELRCDPISGHTALYWYRQSLGQGLEFLIYFQGNSAPDKSGLPSDRFSAERTGGSVSTLTIQRTQQEDSAVYLCASSWDLGGSYEQYFGPGTRLTVT.

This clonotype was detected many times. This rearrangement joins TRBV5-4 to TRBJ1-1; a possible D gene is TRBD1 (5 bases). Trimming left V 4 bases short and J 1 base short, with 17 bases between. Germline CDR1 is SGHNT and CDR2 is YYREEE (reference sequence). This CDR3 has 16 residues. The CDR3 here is CASSLFQGFGNTEAFF. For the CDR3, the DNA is TGTGCCAGCAGCCTATTTCAGGGATTCGGGAACACTGAAGCTTTCTTT.

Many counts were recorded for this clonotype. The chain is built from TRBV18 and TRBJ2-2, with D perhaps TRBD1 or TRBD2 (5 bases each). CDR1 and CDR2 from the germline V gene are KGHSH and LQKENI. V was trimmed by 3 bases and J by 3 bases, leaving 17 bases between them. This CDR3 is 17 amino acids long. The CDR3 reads CASSPRVEGAHTGELFF. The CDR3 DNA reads TGTGCCAGCTCACCGAGGGTCGAAGGGGCCCACACCGGGGAGCTGTTTTTT.

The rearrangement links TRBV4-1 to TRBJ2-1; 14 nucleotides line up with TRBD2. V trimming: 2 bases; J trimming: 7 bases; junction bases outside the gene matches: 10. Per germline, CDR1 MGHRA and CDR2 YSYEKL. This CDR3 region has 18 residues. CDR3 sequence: CASSQKQGGLAGVNEQFF. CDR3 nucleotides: TGCGCCAGCAGCCAAAAACAGGGGGGACTAGCGGGAGTTAATGAGCAGTTCTTC.

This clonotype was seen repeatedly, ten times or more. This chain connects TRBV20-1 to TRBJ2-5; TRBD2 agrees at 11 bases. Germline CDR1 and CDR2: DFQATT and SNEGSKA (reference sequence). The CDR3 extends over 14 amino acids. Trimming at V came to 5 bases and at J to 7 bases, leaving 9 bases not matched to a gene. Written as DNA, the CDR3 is TGCAGTGCTCGCCTAACTAGCGGGAGAGGGACCCAGTACTTC. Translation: CSARLTSGRGTQYF.

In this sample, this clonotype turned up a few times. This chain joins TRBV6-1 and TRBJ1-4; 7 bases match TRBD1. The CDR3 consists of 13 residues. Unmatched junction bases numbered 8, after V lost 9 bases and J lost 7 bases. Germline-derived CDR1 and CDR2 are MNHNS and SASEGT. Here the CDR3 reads CASREGAGEKLFF. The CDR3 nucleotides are TGTGCCAGTCGGGAGGGGGCCGGTGAAAAACTGTTTTTT.

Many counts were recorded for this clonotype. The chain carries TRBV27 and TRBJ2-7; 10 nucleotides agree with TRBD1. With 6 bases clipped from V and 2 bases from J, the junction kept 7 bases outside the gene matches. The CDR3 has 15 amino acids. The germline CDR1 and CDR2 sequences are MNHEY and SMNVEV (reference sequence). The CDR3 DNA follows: TGTGCCAGCAGCCTGACCGGGACAGGGGCCTACGAGCAGTACTTC. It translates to CASSLTGTGAYEQYF.

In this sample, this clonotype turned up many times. In DNA form, the CDR3 reads TGTGCCAGCAGCGCGGGGAGAGCCAATGTTTGGTTCTTC. It specifies CASSAGRANVWFF. V is TRBV7-3 and J is TRBJ2-1, with D perhaps TRBD2 (6 bases). CDR1 and CDR2 (germline): SGHTA, FQGTGA. The CDR3 covers 13 residues. Trimming removed 5 bases at V and 15 bases at J, with 20 bases between.

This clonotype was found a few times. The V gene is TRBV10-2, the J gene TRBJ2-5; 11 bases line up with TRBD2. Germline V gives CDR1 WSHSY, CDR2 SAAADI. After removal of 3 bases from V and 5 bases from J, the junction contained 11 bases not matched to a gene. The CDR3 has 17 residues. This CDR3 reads CASSERLAGPAWETQYF. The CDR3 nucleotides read TGCGCCAGCAGTGAACGACTAGCGGGGCCCGCCTGGGAGACCCAGTACTTC.

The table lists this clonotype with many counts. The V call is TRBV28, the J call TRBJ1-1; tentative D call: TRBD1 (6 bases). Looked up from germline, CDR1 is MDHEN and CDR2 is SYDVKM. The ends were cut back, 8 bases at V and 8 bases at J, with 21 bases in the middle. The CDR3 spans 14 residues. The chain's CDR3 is CASGDATGITEAFF. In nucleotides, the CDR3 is TGTGCCAGCGGGGACGCTACAGGGATCACCGAAGCTTTCTTT. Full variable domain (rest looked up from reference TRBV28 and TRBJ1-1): DVKVTQSSRYLVKRTGEKVFLECVQDMDHENMFWYRQDPGLGLRLIYFSYDVKMKEKGDIPEGYSVSREKKERFSLILESASTNQTSMYLCASGDATGITEAFFGQGTRLTVV.

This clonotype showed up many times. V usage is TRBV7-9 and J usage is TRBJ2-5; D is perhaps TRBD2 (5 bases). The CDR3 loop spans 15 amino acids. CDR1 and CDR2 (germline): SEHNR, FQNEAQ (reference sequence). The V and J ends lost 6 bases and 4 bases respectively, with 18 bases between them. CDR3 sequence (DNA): TGTGCCAGCAGTCCCTCAAACAGCGGAGGAGAGACCCAGTACTTC. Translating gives CASSPSNSGGETQYF. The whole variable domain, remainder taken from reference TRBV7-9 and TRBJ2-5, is DTGVSQNPRHKITKRGQNVTFRCDPISEHNRLYWYRQTLGQGPEFLTYFQNEAQLEKSRLLSDRFSAERPKGSFSTLEIQRTEQGDSAMYLCASSPSNSGGETQYFGPGTRLLVL.

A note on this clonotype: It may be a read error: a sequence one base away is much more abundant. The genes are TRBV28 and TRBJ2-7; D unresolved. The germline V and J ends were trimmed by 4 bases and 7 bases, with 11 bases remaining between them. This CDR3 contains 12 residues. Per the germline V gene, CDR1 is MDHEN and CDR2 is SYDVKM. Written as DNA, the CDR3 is TGTGCCAGCAGTTCTCAGGTGGAGGAGCAGTACTTC. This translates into CASSSQVEEQYF.

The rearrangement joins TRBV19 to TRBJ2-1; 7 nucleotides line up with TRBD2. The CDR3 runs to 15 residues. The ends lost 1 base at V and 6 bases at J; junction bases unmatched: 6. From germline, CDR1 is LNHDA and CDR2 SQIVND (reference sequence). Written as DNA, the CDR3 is TGTGCCAGTAGTATAGTCTGGGAGGGTTTCAATGAGCAGTTCTTC. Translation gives CASSIVWEGFNEQFF. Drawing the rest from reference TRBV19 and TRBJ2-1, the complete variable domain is DGGITQSPKYLFRKEGQNVTLSCEQNLNHDAMYWYRQDPGQGLRLIYYSQIVNDFQKGDIAEGYSVSREKKESFPLTVTSAQKNPTAFYLCASSIVWEGFNEQFFGPGTRLTVL.

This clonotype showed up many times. CDR3 bases: TGTGCCAGCAGTGAATACATCAACCCAACCGGACTAGCGGGACAAGAGACCCAGTACTTC. As protein: CASSEYINPTGLAGQETQYF. The gene calls are TRBV6-1 and TRBJ2-5; 12 bases fit TRBD2. The length of the CDR3 is 20 residues. The trim removed 2 bases at V and 2 bases at J, leaving 15 bases unmatched. CDR1 and CDR2 (germline): MNHNS, SASEGT.

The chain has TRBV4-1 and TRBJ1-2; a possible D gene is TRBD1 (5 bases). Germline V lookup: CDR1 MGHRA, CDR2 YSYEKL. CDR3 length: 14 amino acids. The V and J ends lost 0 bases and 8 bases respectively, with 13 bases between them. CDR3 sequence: CASSQERQGRGYTF. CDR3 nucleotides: TGCGCCAGCAGCCAAGAAAGGCAGGGAAGAGGCTACACCTTC.

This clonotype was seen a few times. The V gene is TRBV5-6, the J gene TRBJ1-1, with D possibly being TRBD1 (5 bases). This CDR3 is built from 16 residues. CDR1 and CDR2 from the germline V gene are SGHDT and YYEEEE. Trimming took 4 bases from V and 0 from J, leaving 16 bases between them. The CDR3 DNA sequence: TGTGCCAGCAGCCCCCCGAGGACACTTATGAACACTGAAGCTTTCTTT. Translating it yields CASSPPRTLMNTEAFF.

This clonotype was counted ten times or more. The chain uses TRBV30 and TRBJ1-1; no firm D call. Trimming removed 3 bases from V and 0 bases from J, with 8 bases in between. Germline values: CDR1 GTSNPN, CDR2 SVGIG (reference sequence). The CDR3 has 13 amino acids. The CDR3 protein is CAWRFVMNTEAFF. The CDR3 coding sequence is TGTGCCTGGAGGTTCGTTATGAACACTGAAGCTTTCTTT.

The CDR3: CASRPGQPPYGYTF. Here the CDR3 DNA reads TGTGCCAGCAGGCCTGGCCAGCCCCCCTATGGCTACACCTTC. The chain is built from TRBV27 and TRBJ1-2; the D is unclear. V gave up 6 bases and J gave up 4 bases, with 15 bases separating them. The germline V gene has CDR1 MNHEY and CDR2 SMNVEV (reference sequence). The CDR3 loop spans 14 amino acids.

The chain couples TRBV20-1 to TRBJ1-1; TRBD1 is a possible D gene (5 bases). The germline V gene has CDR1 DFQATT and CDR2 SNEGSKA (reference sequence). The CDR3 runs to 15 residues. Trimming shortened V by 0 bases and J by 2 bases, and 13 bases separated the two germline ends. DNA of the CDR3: TGCAGTGCTAGAGATTGGGGCCGGGAAAACACTGAAGCTTTCTTT. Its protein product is CSARDWGRENTEAFF.

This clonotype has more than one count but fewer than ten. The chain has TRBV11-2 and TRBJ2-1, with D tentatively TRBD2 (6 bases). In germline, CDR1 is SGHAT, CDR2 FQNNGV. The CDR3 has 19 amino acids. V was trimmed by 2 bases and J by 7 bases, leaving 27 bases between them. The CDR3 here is CASSLLKPKTIGSYNEQFF. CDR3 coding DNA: TGTGCCAGCAGCTTACTGAAGCCAAAGACTATCGGGAGTTATAATGAGCAGTTCTTC.

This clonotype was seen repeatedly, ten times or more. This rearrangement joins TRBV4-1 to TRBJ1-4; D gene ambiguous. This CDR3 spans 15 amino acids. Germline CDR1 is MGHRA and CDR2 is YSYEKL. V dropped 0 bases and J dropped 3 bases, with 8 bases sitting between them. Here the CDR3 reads CASSQDRGANEKLFF. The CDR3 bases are TGCGCCAGCAGCCAAGATCGCGGGGCTAATGAAAAACTGTTTTTT.

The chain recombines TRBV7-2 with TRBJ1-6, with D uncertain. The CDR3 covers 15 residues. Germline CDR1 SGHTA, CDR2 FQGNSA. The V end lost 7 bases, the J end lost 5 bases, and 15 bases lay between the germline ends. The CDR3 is CASTAWAEHNSPLHF. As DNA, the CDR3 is TGTGCCAGCACCGCGTGGGCAGAACATAATTCACCCCTCCACTTT.

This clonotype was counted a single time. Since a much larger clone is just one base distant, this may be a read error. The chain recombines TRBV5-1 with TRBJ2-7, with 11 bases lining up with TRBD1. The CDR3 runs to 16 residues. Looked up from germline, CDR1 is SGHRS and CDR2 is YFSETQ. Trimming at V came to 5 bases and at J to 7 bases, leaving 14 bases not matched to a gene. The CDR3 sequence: CASRSTSGQGGNEQYF. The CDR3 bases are TGCGCCAGCAGATCGACCTCGGGACAGGGGGGCAATGAGCAGTACTTC.

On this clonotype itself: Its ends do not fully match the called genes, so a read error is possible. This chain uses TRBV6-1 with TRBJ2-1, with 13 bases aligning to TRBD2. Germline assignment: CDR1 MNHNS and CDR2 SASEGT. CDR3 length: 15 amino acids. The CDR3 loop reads CASSGGLAGEIEQFF. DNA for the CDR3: TGCGCCAGCAGCGGCGGACTAGCGGGAGAGATTGAGCAGTTCTTC.

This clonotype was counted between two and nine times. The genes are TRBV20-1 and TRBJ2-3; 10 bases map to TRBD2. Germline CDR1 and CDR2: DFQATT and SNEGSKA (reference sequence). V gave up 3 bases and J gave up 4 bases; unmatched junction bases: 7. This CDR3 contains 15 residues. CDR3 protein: CSARGLAGAPDTQYF. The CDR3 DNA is TGCAGTGCTAGGGGCCTAGCGGGAGCCCCAGATACGCAGTATTTT.

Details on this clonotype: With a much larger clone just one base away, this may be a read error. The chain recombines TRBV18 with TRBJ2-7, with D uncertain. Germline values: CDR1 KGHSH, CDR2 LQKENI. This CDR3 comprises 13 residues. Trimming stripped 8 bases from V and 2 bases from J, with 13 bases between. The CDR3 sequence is CASPPENPYEQYF. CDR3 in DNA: TGTGCCAGCCCTCCCGAGAATCCCTACGAGCAGTACTTC.

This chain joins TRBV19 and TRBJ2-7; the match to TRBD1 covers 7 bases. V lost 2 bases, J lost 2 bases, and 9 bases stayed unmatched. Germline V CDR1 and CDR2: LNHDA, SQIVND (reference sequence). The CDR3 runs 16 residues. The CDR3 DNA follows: TGTGCCAGTAGTATATCTCCGACAGGGACCCCCTACGAGCAGTACTTC. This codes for CASSISPTGTPYEQYF. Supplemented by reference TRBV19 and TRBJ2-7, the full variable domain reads DGGITQSPKYLFRKEGQNVTLSCEQNLNHDAMYWYRQDPGQGLRLIYYSQIVNDFQKGDIAEGYSVSREKKESFPLTVTSAQKNPTAFYLCASSISPTGTPYEQYFGPGTRLTVT.

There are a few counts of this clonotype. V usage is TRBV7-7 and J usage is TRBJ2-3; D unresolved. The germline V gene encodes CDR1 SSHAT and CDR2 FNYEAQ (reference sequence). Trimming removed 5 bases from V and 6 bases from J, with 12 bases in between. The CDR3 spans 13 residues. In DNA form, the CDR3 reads TGTGCCAGCAGCCCGATGGGTGGGGATACGCAGTATTTT. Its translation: CASSPMGGDTQYF.

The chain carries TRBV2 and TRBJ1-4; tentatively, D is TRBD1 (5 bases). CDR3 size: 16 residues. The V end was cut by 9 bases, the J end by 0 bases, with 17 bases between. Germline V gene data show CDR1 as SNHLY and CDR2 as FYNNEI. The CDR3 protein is CASDDGGGATNEKLFF. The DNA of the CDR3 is TGTGCCAGTGATGACGGCGGGGGTGCAACTAATGAAAAACTGTTTTTT.

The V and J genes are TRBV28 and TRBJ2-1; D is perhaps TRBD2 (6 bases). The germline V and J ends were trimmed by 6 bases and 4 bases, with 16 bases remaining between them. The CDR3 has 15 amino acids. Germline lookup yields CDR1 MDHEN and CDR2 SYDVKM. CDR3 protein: CASSPGVLPYNEQFF. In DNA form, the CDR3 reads TGTGCCAGCAGCCCGGGGGTACTCCCTTACAATGAGCAGTTCTTC.

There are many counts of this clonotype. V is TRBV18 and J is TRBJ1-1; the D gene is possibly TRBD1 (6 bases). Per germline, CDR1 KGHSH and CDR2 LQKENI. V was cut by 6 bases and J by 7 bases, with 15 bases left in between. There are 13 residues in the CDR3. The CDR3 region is CASSQRTESEAFF. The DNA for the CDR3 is TGTGCCAGCTCTCAACGGACAGAAAGTGAAGCTTTCTTT.